This TCR beta chain was recorded in a study of blood T cell repertoires in COVID-19. About the study: Samples taken during acute and convalescent COVID-19 were collected in the United States, Italy and Spain. In each case, the material was cDNA or gDNA derived from T cells, B-cell-depleted T cells, or PBMCs.

CDR1 SGHKS and CDR2 YYEKEE come from the germline V gene (reference sequence). The V end lost 1 base, the J end lost 2 bases, and 15 bases lay between the germline ends. This CDR3 is built from 16 residues. In the source study's methods: It was from reference gene primer amplification that nucleated cell counts were estimated. The assay was immunoSEQ multiplex PCR, and TCRdb's table has in-frame clones only and misses some. The V and J calls and the clone size are those of that table, but D and trimming were determined from the DNA. The sample lists under 100,000 clones, approximately 90% occurring once.

The sample consisted of peripheral blood. This sequence joins TRBV5-5 and TRBJ2-5; weak D call: TRBD2 (5 bases). This receptor was identified in a man aged 45-60 years with acute or convalescent COVID-19. The CDR3 region has the DNA TGTGCCAGCAGCTTGCTACCGGGGTCCCCACAAGAGACCCAGTACTTC. Translating it yields CASSLLPGSPQETQYF.